This entry is about one T cell receptor beta chain. Its antigen is undetermined. This sample was included in a study of PD-1 blockade in classical Hodgkin lymphoma. Broader study findings: Sources of repertoire differences remain undefined, possibly disease activity or prior therapy. At baseline, newly diagnosed patients reportedly showed less TCR diversity than healthy donors.

TCRdb's table, derived via immunoSEQ multiplex PCR, lists solely in-frame clones and lacks some. The table has fewer than 90,000 clones, nearly 95% seen once. This CDR3 is 15 amino acids long. The germline V gene encodes CDR1 SGHRS and CDR2 YFSETQ. Trimming took off 4 bases at V and 0 bases at J, with 11 bases between the two ends. Time point in this sample: newly diagnosed, previously untreated cHL patient sample. PBMCs from patients with newly diagnosed, untreated classical Hodgkin lymphoma served as a comparison group for the relapsed/refractory trial patients. The TCR originated in a human donor with classical Hodgkin lymphoma. The rearrangement links TRBV5-1 to TRBJ1-3; D remains ambiguous. Sequenced: peripheral blood mononuclear cells (PBMCs). The CDR3 DNA sequence: TGCGCCAGCAGCCCCACCCAGAGCTCTGGAAACACCATATATTTT. Translating it yields CASSPTQSSGNTIYF.